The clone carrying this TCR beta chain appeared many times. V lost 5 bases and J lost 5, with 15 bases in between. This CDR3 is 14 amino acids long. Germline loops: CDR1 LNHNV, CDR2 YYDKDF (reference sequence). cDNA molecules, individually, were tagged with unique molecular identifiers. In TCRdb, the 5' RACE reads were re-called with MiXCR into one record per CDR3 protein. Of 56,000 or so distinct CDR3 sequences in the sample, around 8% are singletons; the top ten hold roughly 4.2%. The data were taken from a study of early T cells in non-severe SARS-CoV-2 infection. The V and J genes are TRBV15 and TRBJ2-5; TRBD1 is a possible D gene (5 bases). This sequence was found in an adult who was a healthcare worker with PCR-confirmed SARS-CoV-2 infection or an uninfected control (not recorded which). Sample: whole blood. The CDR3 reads CATSLQKGLETQYF. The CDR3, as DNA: TGTGCCACCAGCCTACAAAAGGGGCTTGAGACCCAGTACTTC.